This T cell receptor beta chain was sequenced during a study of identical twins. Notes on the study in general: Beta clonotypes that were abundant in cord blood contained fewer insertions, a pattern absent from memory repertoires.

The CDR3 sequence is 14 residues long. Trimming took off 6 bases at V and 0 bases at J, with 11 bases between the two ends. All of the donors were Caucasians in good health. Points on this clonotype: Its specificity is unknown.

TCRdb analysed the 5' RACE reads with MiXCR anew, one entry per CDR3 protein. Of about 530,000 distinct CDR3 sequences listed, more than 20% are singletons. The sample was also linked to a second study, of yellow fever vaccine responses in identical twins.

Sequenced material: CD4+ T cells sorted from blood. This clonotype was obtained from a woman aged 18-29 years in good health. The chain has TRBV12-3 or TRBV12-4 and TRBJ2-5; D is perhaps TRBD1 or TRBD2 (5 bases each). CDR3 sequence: CASRGTAHQETQYF. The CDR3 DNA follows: TGTGCCAGCAGGGGGACCGCCCACCAAGAGACCCAGTACTTC.